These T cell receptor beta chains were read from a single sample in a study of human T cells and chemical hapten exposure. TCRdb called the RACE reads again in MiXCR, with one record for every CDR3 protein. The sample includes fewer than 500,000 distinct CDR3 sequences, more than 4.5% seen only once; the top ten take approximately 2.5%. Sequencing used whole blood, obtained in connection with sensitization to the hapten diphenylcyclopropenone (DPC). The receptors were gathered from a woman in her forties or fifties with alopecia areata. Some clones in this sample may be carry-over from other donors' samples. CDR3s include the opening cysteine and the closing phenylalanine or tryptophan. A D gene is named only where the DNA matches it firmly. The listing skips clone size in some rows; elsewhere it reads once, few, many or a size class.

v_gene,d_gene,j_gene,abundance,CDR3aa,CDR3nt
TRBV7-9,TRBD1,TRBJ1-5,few,CASSLGQSPNQPQHF,TGTGCCAGCAGCTTGGGACAGTCTCCCAATCAGCCCCAGCATTTT
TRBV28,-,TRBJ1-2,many,CASSFVSYGYTF,TGTGCCAGCAGTTTCGTCAGCTATGGCTACACCTTC
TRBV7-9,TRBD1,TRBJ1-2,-,CASSLPTGPYGYTF,TGTGCCAGCAGCTTACCGACAGGGCCCTATGGCTACACCTTC
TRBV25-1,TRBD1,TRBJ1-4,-,CASRQTGQGREKLFF,TGTGCCAGCCGACAAACGGGACAGGGGAGGGAAAAACTGTTTTTT
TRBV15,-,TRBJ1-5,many,CATSRQYNQPQHF,TGTGCCACCAGCAGACAGTACAATCAGCCCCAGCATTTT
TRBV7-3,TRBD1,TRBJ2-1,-,CASSYPGQGYNEQFF,TGTGCCAGCAGCTACCCGGGACAGGGGTACAATGAGCAGTTCTTC
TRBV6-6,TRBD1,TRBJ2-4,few,CASRPGQGGPRGKNIQYF,TGTGCCAGCAGGCCGGGACAGGGCGGGCCGAGGGGCAAAAACATTCAGTACTTC
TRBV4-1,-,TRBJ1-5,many,CASSQVTQTYSNQPQHF,TGCGCCAGCAGCCAAGTTACCCAGACTTATAGCAATCAGCCCCAGCATTTT
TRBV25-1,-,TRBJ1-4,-,CASSEMTGERTNEKLFF,TGTGCCAGCAGTGAAATGACGGGTGAGAGGACTAATGAAAAACTGTTTTTT
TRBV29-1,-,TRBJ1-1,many,CSVVGVKAFF,TGCAGCGTTGTCGGAGTAAAGGCTTTCTTT
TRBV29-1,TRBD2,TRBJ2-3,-,CSVDGLAGIITDTQYF,TGCAGCGTTGATGGTCTAGCGGGGATTATCACAGATACGCAGTATTTT
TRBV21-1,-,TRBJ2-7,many,CASSKAPLAGGREQYF,TGTGCCAGCAGCAAAGCCCCCCTAGCGGGGGGGCGCGAGCAGTACTTC
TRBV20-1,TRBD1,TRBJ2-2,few,CSGGTDTGELFF,TGCAGTGGGGGGACAGACACCGGGGAGCTGTTTTTT
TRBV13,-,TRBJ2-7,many,CASSSVSSGPGHEQYF,TGTGCCAGCAGCTCCGTGTCCTCGGGGCCTGGCCACGAGCAGTACTTC
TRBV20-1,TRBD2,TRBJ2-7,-,CSARHALRTSGYEQYF,TGCAGTGCTAGACATGCACTCAGGACTAGCGGGTACGAGCAGTACTTC
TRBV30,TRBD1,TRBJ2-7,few,CAWSARTGGVGEQYF,TGTGCCTGGAGTGCCAGGACAGGGGGGGTAGGCGAGCAGTACTTC
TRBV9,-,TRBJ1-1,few,CASSVDGQGTEAFF,TGTGCCAGCAGCGTAGATGGGCAGGGGACTGAAGCTTTCTTT
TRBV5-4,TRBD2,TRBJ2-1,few,CASSSPVGTSGNEQFF,TGTGCCAGCAGCTCGCCAGTCGGGACTAGCGGAAATGAGCAGTTCTTC
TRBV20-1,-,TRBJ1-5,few,CSASRGGNQPQHF,TGCAGTGCTAGTAGAGGGGGCAATCAGCCCCAGCATTTT
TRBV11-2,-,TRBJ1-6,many,CASSSHGSGHSPLHF,TGTGCCAGCAGCTCCCACGGGAGTGGACATTCACCCCTCCACTTT
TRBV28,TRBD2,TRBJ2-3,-,CASKTGSPGLVKDTQYF,TGTGCCAGCAAAACGGGTTCCCCGGGACTAGTCAAAGATACGCAGTATTTT
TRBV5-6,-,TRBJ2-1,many,CASSPTKRYNEQFF,TGTGCCAGCAGCCCCACAAAACGTTACAATGAGCAGTTCTTC